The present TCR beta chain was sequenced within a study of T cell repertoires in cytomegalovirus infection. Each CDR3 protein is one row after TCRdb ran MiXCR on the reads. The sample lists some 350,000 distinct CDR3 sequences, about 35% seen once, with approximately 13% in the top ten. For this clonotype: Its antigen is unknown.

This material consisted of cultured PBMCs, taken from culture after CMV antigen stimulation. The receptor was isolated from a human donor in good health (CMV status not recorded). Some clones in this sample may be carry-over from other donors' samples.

This CDR3 reads CASSAEDAAFREAFF. The CDR3 DNA follows: TGTGCCAGCAGCGCGGAGGACGCGGCCTTCCGCGAAGCTTTCTTT. V is TRBV7-2 and J is TRBJ1-1; D uncertain. The CDR3 runs to 15 residues. The germline gives CDR1 SGHTA, CDR2 FQGNSA. Trimming took off 5 bases at V and 8 bases at J, with 21 bases between the two ends.